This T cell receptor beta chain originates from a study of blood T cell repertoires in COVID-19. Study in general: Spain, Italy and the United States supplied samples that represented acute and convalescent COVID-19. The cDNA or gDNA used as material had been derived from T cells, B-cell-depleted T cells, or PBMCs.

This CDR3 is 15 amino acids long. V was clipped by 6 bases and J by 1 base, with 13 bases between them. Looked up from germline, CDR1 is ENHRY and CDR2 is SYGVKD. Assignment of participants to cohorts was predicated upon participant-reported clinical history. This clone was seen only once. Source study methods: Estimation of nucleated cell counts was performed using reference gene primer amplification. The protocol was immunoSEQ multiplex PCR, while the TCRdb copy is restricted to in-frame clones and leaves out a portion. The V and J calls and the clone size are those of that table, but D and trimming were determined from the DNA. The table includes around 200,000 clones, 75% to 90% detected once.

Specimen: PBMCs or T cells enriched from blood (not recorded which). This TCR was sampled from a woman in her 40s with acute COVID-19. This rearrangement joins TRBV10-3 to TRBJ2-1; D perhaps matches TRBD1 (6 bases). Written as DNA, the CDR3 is TGTGCCATCAGGTCAACAGGGATGTCCTACAATGAGCAGTTCTTC. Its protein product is CAIRSTGMSYNEQFF.